This TCR beta chain originates from a study of blood T cell repertoires in COVID-19. The method was immunoSEQ multiplex PCR; TCRdb's version includes in-frame clones alone and lacks a portion of them. This sample has under 250,000 clones, with roughly 87% found just once. Recovered status applied to Cohort 3 donors who had two consecutive negative PCRs. It also applied to those with clearance or with symptom resolution. Germline-derived CDR1 and CDR2 are SGHRS and YFSETQ. Losses at the gene ends were 4 bases for V and 6 bases for J; bases not matched to a gene: 0. This CDR3 has 12 residues. The rearrangement joins TRBV5-1 to TRBJ1-2; 10 bases fit TRBD1. This TCR derives from a man between 25 and 39 years old who had recovered from COVID-19. Sequenced sample: PBMCs or T cells enriched from blood (not recorded which). The CDR3: CASSGTGDGYTF. Here the CDR3 DNA reads TGCGCCAGCAGCGGGACAGGGGATGGCTACACCTTC.